This TCR beta chain was observed in a study of blood T cells in healthy people across ages. CDR3 size: 16 residues. Per germline, CDR1 SGHRS and CDR2 YFSETQ. V lost 4 bases and J lost 3; bases outside the gene matches: 8. Study-level findings and limits: Researchers report that TCR beta diversity correlated strongly with naive T cell percentage.

This clonotype was counted once. Its antigen is currently unknown. A second roughly 6 to 11 cycle PCR used barcoded and J-beta primers. TCRdb redid the calling of the 5' RACE reads with MiXCR, one entry per CDR3 protein. The table has roughly 1.4 million distinct CDR3 sequences, roughly 60% seen once. Caucasian, healthy and from Russia, the donors were aged between about 6 and 90. The clonotype was recovered from a man younger than 30 in good health. This chain uses TRBV5-1 with TRBJ2-2, with 8 positions matching TRBD2. Material for sequencing was blood. Here the CDR3 reads CASSPTGGFDTGELFF. Written as DNA, the CDR3 is TGCGCCAGCAGCCCCACGGGGGGGTTTGACACCGGGGAGCTGTTTTTT.